The 25 T cell receptor beta chains below were found in one sample sequenced in a study of OX40 agonist ivuxolimab in advanced cancers. The protocol was immunoSEQ multiplex PCR, while the TCRdb copy is restricted to in-frame clones and leaves out a portion. Of 40,000 to 60,000 clones in the sample, about 81% were seen once. Sequencing used CD4+ or CD8+ T cells sorted from blood, obtained in a trial of the OX40 agonist ivuxolimab. These receptor sequences come from an adult with an advanced solid tumor such as melanoma, head and neck, liver or kidney cancer.

V usage is TRBV11-2 and J usage is TRBJ2-1; TRBD1 aligns across 8 bases. V lost 1 base and J lost 4; bases outside the gene matches: 3. Germline V gives CDR1 SGHAT, CDR2 FQNNGV. This CDR3 contains 15 residues. The CDR3 region has the DNA TGTGCCAGCAGCTTAGCGGACAGGGATTACAATGAGCAGTTCTTC. Translating it yields CASSLADRDYNEQFF.

The gene calls are TRBV11-2 and TRBJ1-5; D gene unclear. The V end was cut by 0 bases, the J end by 3 bases, with 6 bases between. This CDR3 has 14 residues. Germline values: CDR1 SGHAT, CDR2 FQNNGV. Written as DNA, the CDR3 is TGTGCCAGCAGCTTAGATCTAGTCAATCAGCCCCAGCATTTT. This codes for CASSLDLVNQPQHF.

Only one count was recorded for this clone. The gene calls are TRBV7-9 and TRBJ2-4, with 12 bases that match TRBD2. The CDR3 has 19 residues. Germline V gives CDR1 SEHNR, CDR2 FQNEAQ (reference sequence). Losses at the gene ends were 5 bases for V and 3 bases for J; bases not matched to a gene: 14. Here the CDR3 DNA reads TGTGCCAGCAGCCCAGCTAGCGGGAGGGCCGTATTAGACAAAAACATTCAGTACTTC. Translated: CASSPASGRAVLDKNIQYF.

This rearrangement joins TRBV7-8 to TRBJ1-1; a possible D gene is TRBD1 (6 bases). Between the trimmed V and J ends, which lost 1 base and 3 bases, there was a span of 15 bases. The germline V gene has CDR1 SGHVS and CDR2 FQNEAQ. The CDR3 consists of 16 residues. The CDR3 nucleotides are TGTGCCAGCAGCTTAGGGAAGGGGGTGGTGGACACTGAAGCTTTCTTT. Its translation: CASSLGKGVVDTEAFF.

This chain links TRBV12-5 with TRBJ1-5; perhaps TRBD1 as D (5 bases). The ends were cut back, 2 bases at V and 0 bases at J, with 17 bases in the middle. Germline values: CDR1 LGHNT, CDR2 FRNRAP. CDR3 length: 18 amino acids. CDR3 residues: CASGLRGREIHSNQPQHF. CDR3 DNA: TGTGCTAGTGGTTTGCGGGGCAGGGAGATCCATAGCAATCAGCCCCAGCATTTT.

The chain links TRBV18 to TRBJ2-2, with a tentative D call TRBD2 (5 bases). V dropped 6 bases and J dropped 6 bases, with 14 bases sitting between them. This CDR3 has 14 residues. Germline V CDR1 and CDR2: KGHSH, LQKENI. The CDR3 loop reads CASSLDYGSGELFF. Written as DNA, the CDR3 is TGTGCCAGCTCCCTTGACTACGGGTCCGGGGAGCTGTTTTTT.

There are a few counts of this clone. The rearrangement uses TRBV11-2 and TRBJ1-2, with a tentative D call TRBD1 (5 bases). In germline, CDR1 is SGHAT, CDR2 FQNNGV. The CDR3 covers 15 residues. V was shortened by 3 bases and J by 3 bases, with 14 bases between the two germline ends. DNA for the CDR3: TGTGCCAGCAGCTTTGTAGACAGCCCAGACTATGGCTACACCTTC. Translating gives CASSFVDSPDYGYTF.

The V call is TRBV19, the J call TRBJ2-1; TRBD1 matches 8 bases. In germline, CDR1 is LNHDA, CDR2 SQIVND (reference sequence). V gave up 7 bases and J gave up 0 bases; unmatched junction bases: 8. This CDR3 is 16 amino acids long. CDR3 sequence: CASTPFTGGSYNEQFF. DNA for the CDR3: TGTGCCAGTACCCCCTTTACAGGGGGCTCCTACAATGAGCAGTTCTTC.

A few counts support this clone. The CDR3 sequence: CASTIQGPTPQHF. In nucleotides, the CDR3 is TGTGCCAGCACCATACAGGGGCCAACGCCCCAGCATTTT. This sequence joins TRBV5-8 and TRBJ1-5; 7 bases align to TRBD1. The CDR3 runs to 13 residues. Germline V lookup: CDR1 SGHTS, CDR2 YDEGEE. Trimming at V came to 6 bases and at J to 9 bases, leaving 9 bases not matched to a gene. Together with reference TRBV5-8 and TRBJ1-5, the CDR3 gives the full variable domain: EAGVTQSPTHLIKTRGQQATLRCSPISGHTSVYWYQQALGLGLQFLLWYDEGEERNRGNFPPRFSGRQFPNYSSELNVNALELEDSALYLCASTIQGPTPQHFGDGTRLSIL.

The rearrangement uses TRBV19 and TRBJ1-2, with a weak D call TRBD1 (6 bases). The germline V gene has CDR1 LNHDA and CDR2 SQIVND (reference sequence). Trimming cost V 3 bases and J 7 bases, with 12 bases left between them. The CDR3 totals 13 residues. The CDR3 spells CASSIGTGSGYTF. CDR3 DNA: TGTGCCAGTAGTATCGGCACAGGGTCTGGCTACACCTTC.

The chain combines TRBV4-2 with TRBJ2-3; D is uncertain. Trimming left V 2 bases short and J 4 bases short, with 13 bases between. CDR1 is LGHNA and CDR2 is YNFKEQ in the germline V gene. There are 15 residues in the CDR3. The CDR3 here is CASSQNLDWADTQYF. Written as DNA, the CDR3 is TGTGCCAGCAGCCAAAATTTAGATTGGGCAGATACGCAGTATTTT.

This rearrangement joins TRBV5-6 to TRBJ2-7; possible D gene TRBD1, 5 bases. This CDR3 is built from 14 residues. V was shortened by 3 bases and J by 7 bases, with 17 bases between the two germline ends. Germline CDR1 and CDR2: SGHDT and YYEEEE. CDR3 coding DNA: TGTGCCAGCAGCTACGATCCTGGGGCAAGAGAGCAGTACTTC. It yields the protein CASSYDPGAREQYF.

V and J are TRBV7-2 and TRBJ2-1, with D perhaps TRBD2 (6 bases). The CDR3 totals 17 residues. Germline CDR1 and CDR2: SGHTA and FQGNSA. Trimming cost V 4 bases and J 8 bases, with 24 bases left between them. DNA of the CDR3: TGTGCCAGCAGCTCATACACGCACGCGGGGCGAATGGATGAGCAGTTCTTC. Protein: CASSSYTHAGRMDEQFF.

The V gene is TRBV5-8, the J gene TRBJ2-5; the match to TRBD1 covers 7 bases. CDR1 and CDR2 from the germline V gene are SGHTS and YDEGEE. V shed 3 bases and J 5 bases; nucleotides not matched to a gene: 13. The CDR3 contains 16 residues. The CDR3 is CASSWGQSVGRETQYF. The CDR3 nucleotides are TGTGCCAGCAGCTGGGGACAGAGTGTAGGCCGGGAGACCCAGTACTTC.

The chain has TRBV9 and TRBJ2-2, with 9 bases aligning to TRBD2. CDR1 is SGDLS, CDR2 YYNGEE, per germline. CDR3 length equals 15 residues. The J segment lost 5 bases and the V segment lost 4 bases, leaving 6 bases of the junction unmatched. CDR3 region: CASSLLAGGTGELFF. CDR3 DNA sequence: TGTGCCAGCAGCTTACTAGCGGGCGGTACCGGGGAGCTGTTTTTT.

The chain is built from TRBV11-2 and TRBJ2-7; D unresolved. The CDR3 runs to 12 residues. V was cut by 10 bases and J by 2 bases, with 12 bases left in between. Germline-derived CDR1 and CDR2 are SGHAT and FQNNGV. For the CDR3, the DNA is TGTGCCACCTCCGGGCTCCCCTACGAGCAGTACTTC. Translation: CATSGLPYEQYF. Based on the CDR3 plus reference TRBV11-2 and TRBJ2-7, the full variable domain is EAGVAQSPRYKIIEKRQSVAFWCNPISGHATLYWYQQILGQGPKLLIQFQNNGVVDDSQLPKDRFSAERLKGVDSTLKIQPAKLEDSAVYLCATSGLPYEQYFGPGTRLTVT.

The rearrangement links TRBV19 to TRBJ1-6, with D unclear. Per germline, CDR1 LNHDA and CDR2 SQIVND (reference sequence). Trimming removed 5 bases from V and 1 base from J, with 6 bases in between. This CDR3 has 14 amino acids. CDR3: CASSPGSYNSPLHF. The CDR3 coding sequence is TGTGCCAGTAGTCCGGGTTCCTATAATTCACCCCTCCACTTT.

V and J are TRBV2 and TRBJ1-5; D is ambiguous. The CDR3 spans 12 residues. Trimming removed 1 base from V and 7 bases from J, with 5 bases in between. Germline loops: CDR1 SNHLY, CDR2 FYNNEI. This CDR3 is CASSEVRQPQHF. The CDR3 DNA follows: TGTGCCAGCAGTGAAGTACGACAGCCCCAGCATTTT.

The chain recombines TRBV19 with TRBJ1-6, with D possibly TRBD1 on 6 matching bases. Deletions cut 5 bases from V and 8 bases from J, with 16 bases between. Germline V gives CDR1 LNHDA, CDR2 SQIVND (reference sequence). The CDR3 totals 15 residues. The CDR3 nucleotides read TGTGCCAGTAGTTTAAACCGGGACACCGATTCACCCCTCCACTTT. Translating it yields CASSLNRDTDSPLHF.

As to this clone: One end of the junction does not line up with germline, which may come from a read error. The chain links TRBV5-4 to TRBJ1-2, with D perhaps matching TRBD1 (6 bases). CDR1 and CDR2 from the germline V gene are SGHNT and YYREEE (reference sequence). This CDR3 region has 13 residues. In DNA, the CDR3 is TGCGCCAGCAGCCAAGATTACAGGGCTGGCTACACCTTC. It encodes CASSQDYRAGYTF.

This clone was seen just once. The gene calls are TRBV6-6 and TRBJ1-2; no definite D call. V lost 7 bases and J 4 bases, leaving 10 bases between the germline ends. CDR3 length: 12 amino acids. Germline loops: CDR1 MNHNY, CDR2 SVGAGI (reference sequence). The CDR3 reads CASTQEGYGYTF. The DNA for the CDR3 is TGTGCCAGCACCCAAGAAGGCTATGGCTACACCTTC.

J is TRBJ1-1 and V is TRBV4-3, with no clear D. Germline-derived CDR1 and CDR2 are LGHNA and YSLEER. Between the trimmed V and J ends, which lost 2 bases and 3 bases, there was a span of 7 bases. CDR3 length equals 13 residues. The CDR3 DNA is TGCGCCAGCAGCCAAATGAGGGACACTGAAGCTTTCTTT. This codes for CASSQMRDTEAFF.

The chain has TRBV19 and TRBJ2-1; D possibly corresponds to TRBD1 (5 bases). Germline CDR1 and CDR2: LNHDA and SQIVND (reference sequence). V was pared by 7 bases and J by 5 bases, with 15 bases between. This CDR3 comprises 14 residues. CDR3 region: CASKQDQSNNEQFF. CDR3 in DNA: TGTGCCAGTAAACAGGACCAGTCAAACAATGAGCAGTTCTTC.

The rearrangement joins TRBV5-4 to TRBJ2-3, with D unclear. This CDR3 is 16 amino acids long. Per germline, CDR1 SGHNT and CDR2 YYREEE (reference sequence). Trimming cost V 0 bases and J 1 base, with 12 bases left between them. The DNA of the CDR3 is TGTGCCAGCAGCTTGGGAGCCCAGAGCCGCACAGATACGCAGTATTTT. It specifies CASSLGAQSRTDTQYF. Full variable domain (remainder filled in from reference TRBV5-4 and TRBJ2-3): ETGVTQSPTHLIKTRGQQVTLRCSSQSGHNTVSWYQQALGQGPQFIFQYYREEENGRGNFPPRFSGLQFPNYSSELNVNALELDDSALYLCASSLGAQSRTDTQYFGPGTRLTVL.

V usage is TRBV4-3 and J usage is TRBJ1-1; TRBD1 aligns across 10 bases. CDR1 and CDR2 from the germline V gene are LGHNA and YSLEER. V lost 4 bases to trimming and J lost 5 bases; unmatched junction nucleotides: 1. This CDR3 is 13 amino acids long. The CDR3 here is CASSPGQGTEAFF. CDR3 sequence (DNA): TGCGCCAGCAGCCCGGGACAGGGGACTGAAGCTTTCTTT.